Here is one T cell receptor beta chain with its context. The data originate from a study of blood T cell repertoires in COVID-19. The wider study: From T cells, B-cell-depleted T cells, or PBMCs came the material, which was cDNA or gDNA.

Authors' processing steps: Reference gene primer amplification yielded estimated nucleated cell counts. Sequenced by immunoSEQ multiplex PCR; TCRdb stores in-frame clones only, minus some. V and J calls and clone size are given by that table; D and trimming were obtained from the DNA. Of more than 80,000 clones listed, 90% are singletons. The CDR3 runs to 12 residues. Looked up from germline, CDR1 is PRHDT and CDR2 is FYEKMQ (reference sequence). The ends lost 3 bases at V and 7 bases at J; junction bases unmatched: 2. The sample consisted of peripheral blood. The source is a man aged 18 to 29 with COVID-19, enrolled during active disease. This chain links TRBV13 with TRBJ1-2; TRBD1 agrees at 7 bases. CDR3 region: CASSFDRAGYTF. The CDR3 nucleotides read TGTGCCAGCAGCTTTGACAGGGCTGGCTACACCTTC.